The next 9 T cell receptor beta chains were all read from a single sample in a study of cytomegalovirus exposure and HLA in healthy donors. The PCR employed 60 Vbeta primers together with 13 Jbeta primers. Assay: immunoSEQ multiplex PCR; the TCRdb copy retains only in-frame clones and omits some. The sample records 110,000 to 150,000 clones, approximately 80% being singletons. The source material was PBMCs. The source of these receptors is a young woman in good health and CMV-seropositive.

The rearrangement links TRBV29-1 to TRBJ1-4; the match to TRBD1 covers 8 bases. CDR3 length equals 13 residues. The junction had 4 bases not matched to a gene; V was cut back by 0 bases and J by 10 bases. Germline V lookup: CDR1 SQVTM, CDR2 ANQGSEA. The CDR3 bases are TGCAGCGTTGAAGACAGGGGGCACGTAAAACTGTTTTTT. Translation gives CSVEDRGHVKLFF. The variable domain in full, completed from reference TRBV29-1 and TRBJ1-4, reads SAVISQKPSRDICQRGTSLTIQCQVDSQVTMMFWYRQQPGQSLTLIATANQGSEATYESGFVIDKFPISRPNLTFSTLTVSNMSPEDSSIYLCSVEDRGHVKLFFGSGTQLSVL.

This chain links TRBV4-1 with TRBJ2-5; perhaps TRBD2 as D (6 bases). Germline loops: CDR1 MGHRA, CDR2 YSYEKL. Trimming left V 3 bases short and J 7 bases short, with 9 bases between. CDR3 length: 12 residues. The CDR3 nucleotides read TGCGCCAGCAGCCAGTCCGGGGGGACCCAGTACTTC. Protein product: CASSQSGGTQYF.

This clone was picked up a small number of times. V usage is TRBV2 and J usage is TRBJ1-2, with no clear D. This CDR3 has 15 residues. Germline lookup yields CDR1 SNHLY and CDR2 FYNNEI. V lost 7 bases and J 5 bases, leaving 20 bases between the germline ends. The CDR3 region is CASNGRRETFYGYTF. In DNA form, the CDR3 reads TGTGCCAGCAATGGGAGGAGGGAGACATTTTATGGCTACACCTTC.

This clone was seen a handful of times. The gene calls are TRBV30 and TRBJ1-4; no definite D call. Germline assignment: CDR1 GTSNPN and CDR2 SVGIG (reference sequence). This CDR3 region has 12 residues. The ends were cut back, 4 bases at V and 1 base at J, with 4 bases in the middle. The CDR3 reads CAWTGTNEKLFF. The CDR3 nucleotides read TGTGCCTGGACAGGAACTAATGAAAAACTGTTTTTT.

The chain carries TRBV4-3 and TRBJ2-5; possible D gene TRBD1, 5 bases. This CDR3 region has 14 residues. Trimming left V 0 bases short and J 4 bases short, with 9 bases between. Germline V lookup: CDR1 LGHNA, CDR2 YSLEER. The CDR3 here is CASSQEARAETQYF. The DNA of the CDR3 is TGCGCCAGCAGCCAAGAGGCCAGGGCAGAGACCCAGTACTTC.

This clone has more than one count but fewer than ten. The rearrangement joins TRBV7-2 to TRBJ2-2, with D possibly TRBD2 on 5 matching bases. V was pared by 0 bases and J by 4 bases, with 21 bases between. Germline CDR1 and CDR2: SGHTA and FQGNSA. This CDR3 is 19 amino acids long. The CDR3 DNA reads as TGTGCCAGCAGCTTAGCGTTTGGAGGTGCCTCACGAGTCACCGGGGAGCTGTTTTTT. Translation: CASSLAFGGASRVTGELFF. The variable domain in full, completed from reference TRBV7-2 and TRBJ2-2, reads GAGVSQSPSNKVTEKGKDVELRCDPISGHTALYWYRQSLGQGLEFLIYFQGNSAPDKSGLPSDRFSAERTGGSVSTLTIQRTQQEDSAVYLCASSLAFGGASRVTGELFFGEGSRLTVL.

The gene calls are TRBV6-5 and TRBJ1-4; weak D call: TRBD1 (6 bases). The CDR3 extends over 16 amino acids. The germline V gene has CDR1 MNHEY and CDR2 SVGAGI. V dropped 3 bases and J dropped 4 bases, with 15 bases sitting between them. This CDR3 is CASSYSLGAGNEKLFF. The CDR3 nucleotides are TGTGCCAGCAGTTATTCTCTGGGGGCGGGTAATGAAAAACTGTTTTTT.

This sequence joins TRBV7-9 and TRBJ2-5; the D gene is possibly TRBD2 (6 bases). The CDR3 has 13 residues. V was cut by 5 bases and J by 4 bases, with 11 bases left in between. Germline V gene data show CDR1 as SEHNR and CDR2 as FQNEAQ (reference sequence). The DNA for the CDR3 is TGTGCCAGCAGCGGGGGGACGAGAGAGACCCAGTACTTC. Residues: CASSGGTRETQYF.

The chain has TRBV11-2 and TRBJ2-3, with TRBD2 identical over 8 bases. The CDR3 spans 15 residues. V shed 9 bases, J shed 2 bases, and the junction held 10 bases outside the gene matches. Germline V CDR1 and CDR2: SGHAT, FQNNGV. CDR3 in amino acids: CASHSGTRNTDTQYF. The CDR3 DNA is TGTGCCAGTCACTCCGGGACTAGGAACACAGATACGCAGTATTTT.